This TCR beta chain originates from a study of cytomegalovirus exposure and HLA in healthy donors. In germline, CDR1 is LGHNA, CDR2 YSLEER. The ends were cut back, 5 bases at V and 3 bases at J, with 4 bases in the middle. The CDR3 runs 12 residues. Repertoires were generated with immunoSEQ multiplex PCR, while TCRdb's copy carries only in-frame clones and drops some. The profile covers fewer than 85,000 clones, with 85% to 90% appearing a single time and about 3.8% taken by the ten largest. This receptor was taken from a woman between 18 and 29 years old in good health and CMV-seropositive. What was sequenced was PBMCs. This rearrangement joins TRBV4-3 to TRBJ1-4; D gene unclear. The CDR3 sequence is CASSYSNEKLFF. CDR3 in DNA: TGCGCCAGCAGCTACTCTAATGAAAAACTGTTTTTT.